These 27 T cell receptor beta chains were sequenced from one sample in a study of T-cell memory formation after mild COVID-19. Via MiXCR, TCRdb re-called the 5' RACE reads, giving one row per CDR3 protein. The sample holds about 350,000 distinct CDR3 sequences, roughly 15% seen once. Sequenced input: PBMCs or a T cell subset sorted from them (not recorded which). The receptors derive from a man between 18 and 35 years old who had mild COVID-19 (a few samples of this study predate the infection). Cell type and time point are not known.

This clonotype was found a few times. The V and J genes are TRBV5-1 and TRBJ1-1; 9 bases match TRBD1. Germline-derived CDR1 and CDR2 are SGHRS and YFSETQ. Trimming took 0 bases from V and 4 from J; bases not matched to a gene: 7. The CDR3 is made up of 16 amino acids. The CDR3 nucleotides read TGCGCCAGCAGCTTGGTCGGGACAGGGATCGGCACTGAAGCTTTCTTT. Amino acids: CASSLVGTGIGTEAFF.

This chain links TRBV18 with TRBJ1-1, with unresolved D. Trimming pared 3 bases from V and 4 bases from J, leaving 9 bases between. Germline V lookup: CDR1 KGHSH, CDR2 LQKENI. CDR3 length: 13 residues. CDR3 sequence (DNA): TGTGCCAGCTCACCCGTCACGAGCACTGAAGCTTTCTTT. The encoded protein is CASSPVTSTEAFF.

The sample holds a few counts of this clonotype. The chain combines TRBV12-5 with TRBJ2-1; 9 positions agree with TRBD2. J gave up 8 bases and V 6 bases, and 8 bases lay outside the gene matches. The CDR3 sequence is 14 residues long. Per the germline V gene, CDR1 is LGHNT and CDR2 is FRNRAP. CDR3 amino acids: CASGPRGGADEQFF. CDR3 DNA sequence: TGTGCTAGTGGGCCTCGCGGGGGGGCTGATGAGCAGTTCTTC.

The chain links TRBV6-6 to TRBJ1-1; no clear D gene. The V and J ends lost 4 bases and 0 bases respectively, with 12 bases between them. CDR3 size: 15 residues. Germline CDR1 reads MNHNY; CDR2 reads SVGAGI (reference sequence). CDR3 coding DNA: TGTGCCAGCAGTTCACCCGATATTTTGAACACTGAAGCTTTCTTT. Protein sequence: CASSSPDILNTEAFF.

This clonotype has more than one count but fewer than ten. The chain is built from TRBV14 and TRBJ2-7; weak D call: TRBD2 (6 bases). The CDR3 extends over 12 amino acids. Germline V gives CDR1 SGHDN, CDR2 FVKESK. The germline V and J ends were trimmed by 1 base and 11 bases, with 12 bases remaining between them. The CDR3 here is CASSQGRGWKYF. In DNA, the CDR3 is TGTGCCAGCAGCCAAGGCCGGGGGTGGAAGTACTTC.

Written as DNA, the CDR3 is TGCAGTGCTAGAGACAGTGGGCGGGGGATTTACAATGAGCAGTTCTTC. Amino acids: CSARDSGRGIYNEQFF. The J gene is TRBJ2-1, the V gene TRBV20-1, with 7 bases that match TRBD2. The trim removed 0 bases at V and 4 bases at J, leaving 9 bases unmatched. CDR1 is DFQATT and CDR2 is SNEGSKA in the germline V gene (reference sequence). The CDR3 contains 16 residues.

In its sample, this clonotype was seen a few times. The V and J genes are TRBV4-3 and TRBJ1-1, with 9 bases aligning to TRBD1. Germline V gene lookup returns CDR1 LGHNA and CDR2 YSLEER. This CDR3 comprises 12 residues. The trim removed 3 bases at V and 8 bases at J, leaving 1 base unmatched. CDR3 DNA: TGCGCCAGCAGCCATGGGACAGGGGAAGCTTTCTTT. Its translation: CASSHGTGEAFF.

V gene TRBV6-5 combines with J gene TRBJ1-5, with D tentatively TRBD1 (5 bases). V was pared by 2 bases and J by 7 bases, with 9 bases between. The CDR3 length is 13 residues. From germline, CDR1 is MNHEY and CDR2 SVGAGI. CDR3 nucleotide sequence: TGTGCCAGCAGTTACGGGGCTAGGCAGCCCCAGCATTTT. This translates into CASSYGARQPQHF.

The chain couples TRBV7-8 to TRBJ1-1, with a possible D match to TRBD1 (6 bases). The germline V and J ends were trimmed by 2 bases and 4 bases, with 11 bases remaining between them. Germline V gene sequence: CDR1 SGHVS, CDR2 FQNEAQ. There are 14 residues in the CDR3. The CDR3 spells CASSLQGRVTEAFF. CDR3 nucleotides: TGTGCCAGCAGCTTACAGGGGCGGGTCACTGAAGCTTTCTTT.

The chain employs TRBV29-1 and TRBJ1-2; D possibly corresponds to TRBD1 (6 bases). The CDR3 covers 14 residues. V gave up 5 bases and J gave up 3 bases, with 16 bases separating them. Germline-derived CDR1 and CDR2 are SQVTM and ANQGSEA. The CDR3 protein is CSVITQGPDYGYTF. The CDR3 bases are TGCAGCGTTATTACGCAGGGGCCTGACTATGGCTACACCTTC.

This clonotype was counted at least ten times. Here the CDR3 DNA reads TGTGCCAGCAGCAACCCCCTTGACGGTCGATCCTACAATGAGCAGTTCTTC. It specifies CASSNPLDGRSYNEQFF. The V and J genes are TRBV7-8 and TRBJ2-1; D is unresolved. V lost 5 bases and J lost 1, with 18 bases in between. The CDR3 length is 17 residues. The germline gives CDR1 SGHVS, CDR2 FQNEAQ.

This clonotype turned up a few times. The chain links TRBV3-1 to TRBJ2-3, with TRBD2 matching over 11 bases. Per germline, CDR1 LGHDT and CDR2 YNNKEL (reference sequence). V lost 1 base to trimming and J lost 1 base; unmatched junction nucleotides: 4. The CDR3 runs to 17 residues. The CDR3 region is CASSQGGTSGRTDTQYF. The CDR3 bases are TGTGCCAGCAGCCAAGGGGGGACTAGCGGCCGCACAGATACGCAGTATTTT.

This clonotype was seen a handful of times. The rearrangement joins TRBV25-1 to TRBJ1-2; the D is unclear. Deletions cut 2 bases from V and 2 bases from J, with 9 bases between. The CDR3 contains 14 residues. The germline V gene encodes CDR1 MGHDK and CDR2 SYGVNS. CDR3 residues: CASSEAGRNYGYTF. DNA for the CDR3: TGTGCCAGCAGTGAAGCCGGCAGAAACTATGGCTACACCTTC.

In its sample, this clonotype was seen a few times. The chain recombines TRBV20-1 with TRBJ2-4; D call uncertain. Germline V gives CDR1 DFQATT, CDR2 SNEGSKA (reference sequence). This CDR3 has 15 amino acids. V dropped 1 base and J dropped 0 bases, with 10 bases sitting between them. The CDR3 sequence is CSARGSAIAKNIQYF. The CDR3 DNA is TGCAGTGCTAGAGGGTCTGCCATAGCCAAAAACATTCAGTACTTC.

This clonotype was detected many times. This rearrangement joins TRBV5-1 to TRBJ1-1, with TRBD1 matching 8 bases. The trim removed 3 bases at V and 1 base at J, leaving 14 bases unmatched. The CDR3 loop spans 18 amino acids. Germline lookup yields CDR1 SGHRS and CDR2 YFSETQ. For the CDR3, the DNA is TGCGCCAGCAGCTCGGTGGGACAGGTTGCATTTCAGAACACTGAAGCTTTCTTT. It is translated as CASSSVGQVAFQNTEAFF.

The V call is TRBV7-2, the J call TRBJ2-3, with 8 nucleotides matching TRBD2. V trimming: 2 bases; J trimming: 5 bases; junction bases outside the gene matches: 6. This CDR3 is built from 15 residues. Germline assignment: CDR1 SGHTA and CDR2 FQGNSA. The CDR3 reads CASSLMAGGRDTQYF. CDR3 nucleotide sequence: TGTGCCAGCAGCTTAATGGCGGGGGGCCGAGATACGCAGTATTTT.

V is TRBV7-2 and J is TRBJ1-1; 7 bases align to TRBD1. V lost 5 bases, J lost 1 base, and 13 bases stayed unmatched. CDR3 length: 17 amino acids. Germline assignment: CDR1 SGHTA and CDR2 FQGNSA. CDR3 amino acids: CASSPSLGQGGNTEAFF. CDR3 nucleotides: TGTGCCAGCAGCCCCTCCCTGGGGCAGGGGGGGAACACTGAAGCTTTCTTT.

This chain joins TRBV12-3 or TRBV12-4 and TRBJ2-7; D not resolved. CDR3 length: 12 amino acids. V gave up 3 bases and J gave up 5 bases, with 8 bases separating them. The CDR3 is CASSFRINEQYF. DNA for the CDR3: TGTGCCAGCAGTTTTCGCATCAACGAGCAGTACTTC.

This clonotype appeared many times. V usage is TRBV7-9 and J usage is TRBJ2-1, with D possibly being TRBD2 (5 bases). There are 14 residues in the CDR3. The V gene lost 2 bases and the J gene lost 9 bases, with 14 bases spanning the gap. CDR1 is SEHNR, CDR2 FQNEAQ, per germline (reference sequence). This CDR3 is CASSLFRVEGEQFF. The CDR3 region has the DNA TGTGCCAGCAGCTTATTTCGGGTAGAGGGTGAGCAGTTCTTC.

This clonotype was seen a few times. The rearrangement links TRBV14 to TRBJ2-3; D is ambiguous. The length of the CDR3 is 16 residues. Trimming removed 1 base from V and 0 bases from J, with 11 bases in between. Germline V gene sequence: CDR1 SGHDN, CDR2 FVKESK. The CDR3 DNA sequence: TGTGCCAGCAGCCAAGGTTCGGCTCCTAGCACAGATACGCAGTATTTT. This sequence encodes CASSQGSAPSTDTQYF.

The CDR3 spells CASSYSGYQETQYF. DNA for the CDR3: TGTGCCAGCAGTTACTCCGGGTACCAAGAGACCCAGTACTTC. The J gene is TRBJ2-5, the V gene TRBV6-5; D not resolved. This CDR3 has 14 amino acids. Germline CDR1 reads MNHEY; CDR2 reads SVGAGI. Trimming shortened V by 0 bases and J by 0 bases, and 5 bases separated the two germline ends.

This chain connects TRBV12-3 or TRBV12-4 to TRBJ2-2; 8 bases match TRBD1. V lost 6 bases, J lost 5 bases, and 8 bases stayed unmatched. The CDR3 sequence is 15 residues long. DNA for the CDR3: TGTGCCAGCAGCCTCAGGGGGCTGGGAACCGGGGAGCTGTTTTTT. Residues: CASSLRGLGTGELFF.

A few counts support this clonotype. The V and J genes are TRBV12-3 or TRBV12-4 and TRBJ1-5; D perhaps matches TRBD1 (5 bases). The V end was cut by 1 base, the J end by 6 bases, with 10 bases between. The CDR3 runs to 14 residues. DNA for the CDR3: TGTGCCAGCAGTTTAGGGGCAGGGAGTCAGCCCCAGCATTTT. It specifies CASSLGAGSQPQHF.

This chain joins TRBV7-3 and TRBJ1-2; D is possibly TRBD1 (6 bases). CDR3 length equals 13 residues. Trimming shortened V by 4 bases and J by 8 bases, and 14 bases separated the two germline ends. CDR1 and CDR2 (germline): SGHTA, FQGTGA. CDR3 in amino acids: CASSSGDINGYTF. Here the CDR3 DNA reads TGTGCCAGCAGCTCGGGGGACATCAACGGCTACACCTTC. Full variable domain (remainder filled in from reference TRBV7-3 and TRBJ1-2): GAGVSQTPSNKVTEKGKYVELRCDPISGHTALYWYRQSLGQGPEFLIYFQGTGAADDSGLPNDRFFAVRPEGSVSTLKIQRTERGDSAVYLCASSSGDINGYTFGSGTRLTVV.

This clonotype was detected a few times. The V call is TRBV6-4, the J call TRBJ2-1, with TRBD2 identical over 8 bases. The CDR3 has 17 amino acids. V lost 4 bases to trimming and J lost 4 bases; unmatched junction nucleotides: 12. CDR1 and CDR2 from the germline V gene are MRHNA and SNTAGT. The CDR3 DNA sequence: TGTGCCAGCAGTGTAATAGCGGGGCCCGACTTGTACAATGAGCAGTTCTTC. It yields the protein CASSVIAGPDLYNEQFF.

A few counts support this clonotype. In DNA, the CDR3 is TGTGCCAGCAGCTTAGGGGTCACAGGCACAGATACGCAGTATTTT. It encodes CASSLGVTGTDTQYF. V gene TRBV7-9 combines with J gene TRBJ2-3; no clear D gene. This CDR3 region has 15 residues. Germline V gene lookup returns CDR1 SEHNR and CDR2 FQNEAQ (reference sequence). Trimming took off 1 base at V and 1 base at J, with 9 bases between the two ends.

This clonotype has a count of ten or more. The chain couples TRBV5-1 to TRBJ2-3, with D uncertain. Germline V gene data show CDR1 as SGHRS and CDR2 as YFSETQ. The CDR3 extends over 16 amino acids. The germline V and J ends were trimmed by 4 bases and 0 bases, with 15 bases remaining between them. The DNA of the CDR3 is TGCGCCAGCAGCGGTGGGTCCTACTCCAGCACAGATACGCAGTATTTT. This gives the protein CASSGGSYSSTDTQYF. Combining the CDR3 with reference TRBV5-1 and TRBJ2-3 gives the whole variable domain KAGVTQTPRYLIKTRGQQVTLSCSPISGHRSVSWYQQTPGQGLQFLFEYFSETQRNKGNFPGRFSGRQFSNSRSEMNVSTLELGDSALYLCASSGGSYSSTDTQYFGPGTRLTVL.